What follows are 26 T cell receptor beta chains derived from one specimen sequenced in a study of T cells in localized non-small cell lung cancer. The table came from immunoSEQ multiplex PCR; TCRdb's copy has only in-frame clones and leaves some out. The profile shows 35,000 to 50,000 clones, roughly three quarters of them singletons. Sequenced material: PBMCs, taken before any cancer treatment. The receptors originated from a woman aged 35-75 years with stage II squamous cell lung carcinoma.

This rearrangement joins TRBV21-1 to TRBJ1-1; whether TRBD1, the table's D call, matches the DNA was not checked. TRBV21-1 is shown as a pseudogene. The CDR3 totals 16 residues. CDR3 sequence: CASSKEGPGLATEAFF. CDR3 in DNA: TGTGCCAGCAGCAAAGAAGGGCCAGGGCTGGCCACTGAAGCTTTCTTT.

The rearrangement uses TRBV7-9 and TRBJ1-1; D is ambiguous. V gave up 5 bases and J gave up 2 bases, with 9 bases separating them. CDR1 and CDR2 (germline): SEHNR, FQNEAQ (reference sequence). This CDR3 has 13 residues. The CDR3 nucleotides are TGTGCCAGCAGCCGCGATTATAACACTGAAGCTTTCTTT. This gives the protein CASSRDYNTEAFF.

J is TRBJ2-7 and V is TRBV6-1; D ambiguous. The CDR3 has 13 amino acids. V gave up 5 bases and J gave up 3 bases, with 11 bases separating them. CDR1 and CDR2 from the germline V gene are MNHNS and SASEGT. CDR3 loop: CASSLLGFYEQYV. For the CDR3, the DNA is TGTGCCAGCAGTTTACTGGGGTTCTACGAGCAGTACGTC.

This chain joins TRBV6-5 and TRBJ2-5, with D possibly matching TRBD1 (6 bases). The CDR3 is 14 amino acids. With 6 bases removed from V and 5 bases from J, the gap between germline ends came to 16 bases. The germline V gene encodes CDR1 MNHEY and CDR2 SVGAGI. The CDR3 is CASRPGDIRETQYF. The CDR3 DNA follows: TGTGCCAGCAGGCCAGGGGACATTAGGGAGACCCAGTACTTC.

This clone was seen a few times. The chain links TRBV11-2 to TRBJ1-2, with unresolved D. The length of the CDR3 is 13 residues. Per germline, CDR1 SGHAT and CDR2 FQNNGV. V was trimmed by 1 base and J by 6 bases, leaving 9 bases between them. CDR3: CASSLVGLNGYTF. CDR3 in DNA: TGTGCCAGCAGCTTAGTTGGGTTGAATGGCTACACCTTC.

This clone was observed a few times. This chain links TRBV6-6 with TRBJ2-3; TRBD2 matches 10 bases. Germline values: CDR1 MNHNY, CDR2 SVGAGI (reference sequence). The CDR3 spans 16 residues. Trimming took 6 bases from V and 0 from J; bases not matched to a gene: 6. CDR3 loop: CASRRLAGSSTDTQYF. The DNA of the CDR3 is TGTGCCAGCAGACGACTAGCGGGCTCTAGCACAGATACGCAGTATTTT.

This clone was observed a few times. The chain has TRBV28 and TRBJ1-5; weak D call: TRBD1 (5 bases). Germline CDR1 and CDR2: MDHEN and SYDVKM. V lost 2 bases and J 2 bases, leaving 10 bases between the germline ends. The CDR3 length is 15 residues. The CDR3 loop is CASSLTGMGNQPQHF. The CDR3 region has the DNA TGTGCCAGCAGTTTAACAGGTATGGGCAATCAGCCCCAGCATTTT. Full variable domain (remainder filled in from reference TRBV28 and TRBJ1-5): DVKVTQSSRYLVKRTGEKVFLECVQDMDHENMFWYRQDPGLGLRLIYFSYDVKMKEKGDIPEGYSVSREKKERFSLILESASTNQTSMYLCASSLTGMGNQPQHFGDGTRLSIL.

The chain carries TRBV14 and TRBJ2-5; 10 positions match TRBD2. The CDR3 runs 15 residues. Germline CDR1 and CDR2: SGHDN and FVKESK. The trim removed 9 bases at V and 2 bases at J, leaving 9 bases unmatched. The CDR3: CASSAYSGRQETQYF. CDR3 nucleotides: TGTGCCAGTTCCGCGTATAGCGGGAGGCAAGAGACCCAGTACTTC.

The chain carries TRBV11-2 and TRBJ2-7; 9 bases are shared with TRBD1. Germline assignment: CDR1 SGHAT and CDR2 FQNNGV. Germline trimming cut 5 bases from V and 0 bases from J; bases unmatched to any gene: 5. The CDR3 covers 15 residues. CDR3 sequence: CASSVGQGYSYEQYV. The CDR3 DNA follows: TGTGCCAGCAGCGTGGGACAGGGTTACTCCTACGAGCAGTACGTC.

This clone was seen just once. This chain uses TRBV27 with TRBJ2-5; 14 bases align to TRBD2. V lost 3 bases and J lost 2; bases outside the gene matches: 8. Germline loops: CDR1 MNHEY, CDR2 SMNVEV (reference sequence). The CDR3 extends over 18 amino acids. Here the CDR3 reads CASSLLGTSGSLQETQYF. CDR3 bases: TGTGCCAGCAGTTTGTTAGGGACTAGCGGGAGTCTACAAGAGACCCAGTACTTC.

The chain combines TRBV9 with TRBJ2-5; D might be TRBD1 or TRBD2, each matching 5 bases. Trimming took 0 bases from V and 4 from J, leaving 16 bases between them. This CDR3 has 16 residues. Germline lookup yields CDR1 SGDLS and CDR2 YYNGEE. The CDR3 sequence is CASSVASLGTGETQYF. For the CDR3, the DNA is TGTGCCAGCAGCGTAGCCTCTCTCGGGACGGGAGAGACCCAGTACTTC.

The chain couples TRBV28 to TRBJ2-7, with unresolved D. The CDR3 spans 10 residues. The germline V gene has CDR1 MDHEN and CDR2 SYDVKM. Deletions cut 8 bases from V and 9 bases from J, with 11 bases between. The CDR3 region is CASGRHGQYV. For the CDR3, the DNA is TGTGCCAGCGGAAGACATGGGCAGTACGTC.

This clone showed up just a few times. The V gene is TRBV6-1, the J gene TRBJ2-7; D possibly uses TRBD1 or TRBD2 (5 bases each). Germline V lookup: CDR1 MNHNS, CDR2 SASEGT. The length of the CDR3 is 15 residues. V was trimmed by 0 bases and J by 5 bases, leaving 14 bases between them. The CDR3 DNA sequence: TGTGCCAGCAGTGAAGCGCTCCAGGGACCCCACGAGCAGTACTTC. Protein: CASSEALQGPHEQYF.

The rearrangement uses TRBV4-3 and TRBJ2-1; 12 positions match TRBD2. CDR1 and CDR2 from the germline V gene are LGHNA and YSLEER. Trimming cost V 0 bases and J 8 bases; bases outside gene matches: 11. CDR3 length: 18 amino acids. CDR3 sequence reads: CASSQDLRLAGVVYEQFF. CDR3 DNA: TGCGCCAGCAGCCAAGACCTGCGACTAGCGGGAGTCGTGTATGAGCAGTTCTTC.

The rearrangement uses TRBV7-6 and TRBJ2-7, with TRBD2 matching over 11 bases. V was pared by 5 bases and J by 5 bases, with 8 bases of the junction left unmatched. CDR3 size: 15 residues. CDR1 and CDR2 from the germline V gene are SGHVS and FNYEAQ. CDR3 DNA: TGTGCCAGCAGCCGCACTAGCGGGAGAGGGGACGAGCAGTACTTC. This encodes CASSRTSGRGDEQYF.

This sequence joins TRBV15 and TRBJ2-1; 9 bases are shared with TRBD1. The germline CDR1 and CDR2 sequences are LNHNV and YYDKDF (reference sequence). The V and J ends lost 0 bases and 5 bases, in that order; junction bases with no gene match: 8. This CDR3 spans 17 amino acids. The CDR3 sequence is CATSRDGGTGIDNEQFF. The CDR3 coding sequence is TGTGCCACCAGCAGAGATGGAGGGACAGGGATCGACAATGAGCAGTTCTTC.

The CDR3 is CASSSAWNTGELFF. CDR3 DNA sequence: TGTGCCAGCAGCAGCGCATGGAACACCGGGGAGCTGTTTTTT. This rearrangement joins TRBV27 to TRBJ2-2; D gene ambiguous. The length of the CDR3 is 14 residues. V lost 6 bases and J 1 base, leaving 9 bases between the germline ends. Germline CDR1 and CDR2: MNHEY and SMNVEV (reference sequence).

The genes are TRBV6-6 and TRBJ2-3; 7 bases are a match to TRBD1. V trimming: 4 bases; J trimming: 4 bases; junction bases outside the gene matches: 2. The CDR3 totals 13 residues. CDR1 and CDR2 from the germline V gene are MNHNY and SVGAGI (reference sequence). CDR3 DNA sequence: TGTGCCAGCAGTTGGGGACAGTCAGATACGCAGTATTTT. As protein: CASSWGQSDTQYF.

This chain connects TRBV28 to TRBJ2-5; D is unresolved. V dropped 7 bases and J dropped 1 base, with 10 bases sitting between them. The CDR3 spans 13 residues. Germline loops: CDR1 MDHEN, CDR2 SYDVKM. CDR3 protein: CASKRGGQETQYF. DNA for the CDR3: TGTGCCAGCAAACGCGGCGGCCAAGAGACCCAGTACTTC.

This chain links TRBV4-2 with TRBJ2-3; 8 bases line up with TRBD2. The CDR3 has 14 amino acids. The ends lost 3 bases at V and 2 bases at J; junction bases unmatched: 1. Per the germline V gene, CDR1 is LGHNA and CDR2 is YNFKEQ. CDR3 coding DNA: TGTGCCAGCAGCCAGCGGGGGGACACAGATACGCAGTATTTT. This codes for CASSQRGDTDTQYF.

The chain couples TRBV5-1 to TRBJ2-2, with D unclear. The CDR3 is 12 residues long. V lost 2 bases and J lost 2, with 1 base in between. The V gene's germline CDR1 is SGHRS and CDR2 YFSETQ. CDR3 DNA sequence: TGCGCCAGCAGCTTCAACACCGGGGAGCTGTTTTTT. Amino acid sequence: CASSFNTGELFF.

The rearrangement joins TRBV19 to TRBJ2-4, with a tentative D call TRBD2 (5 bases). Germline V gene sequence: CDR1 LNHDA, CDR2 SQIVND (reference sequence). This CDR3 region has 14 residues. V lost 5 bases, J lost 6 bases, and 14 bases lay in between. In nucleotides, the CDR3 is TGTGCCAGTAGTCCGACGGACTCAGGAAACATTCAGTACTTC. Translating it yields CASSPTDSGNIQYF.

This clone is a singleton in its sample. This chain uses TRBV5-6 with TRBJ2-7; TRBD2 matches at 11 bases. CDR3 length equals 18 residues. Germline-derived CDR1 and CDR2 are SGHDT and YYEEEE. V was pared by 0 bases and J by 4 bases, with 12 bases of the junction left unmatched. The CDR3 region is CASSLAKVAGGPGYEQYF. The DNA of the CDR3 is TGTGCCAGCAGCTTGGCCAAGGTAGCGGGAGGGCCCGGGTACGAGCAGTACTTC.

The rearrangement uses TRBV19 and TRBJ2-1, with 8 bases fitting TRBD2. The length of the CDR3 is 13 residues. The trim removed 6 bases at V and 10 bases at J, leaving 8 bases unmatched. Germline lookup yields CDR1 LNHDA and CDR2 SQIVND (reference sequence). The CDR3 sequence: CASSISGIGEQFF. The CDR3, as DNA: TGTGCCAGTAGCATTAGCGGGATCGGGGAGCAGTTCTTC.

J is TRBJ1-6 and V is TRBV7-2; D perhaps matches TRBD1 (5 bases). This CDR3 is built from 13 residues. Germline values: CDR1 SGHTA, CDR2 FQGNSA. The germline V and J ends were trimmed by 6 bases and 9 bases, with 12 bases remaining between them. CDR3 loop: CASRILGGSPLHF. In DNA form, the CDR3 reads TGTGCCAGCAGGATACTCGGGGGTTCACCCCTCCACTTT.

V is TRBV2 and J is TRBJ2-2; a possible D gene is TRBD1 (6 bases). V gave up 4 bases and J gave up 9 bases, with 9 bases separating them. CDR3 length: 12 residues. Germline loops: CDR1 SNHLY, CDR2 FYNNEI. CDR3 nucleotide sequence: TGTGCCAGCAGTGTACAGGGAAGGGAGCTGTTTTTT. The encoded protein is CASSVQGRELFF.